This T cell receptor (beta chain) originates from a study of regulatory T cells in long-lasting Graves disease. Overall study results and limits: New patients shared more than 950 public clonotypes, and persistent patients shared more, with 2,741.

HTBI primers from iRepertoire and Arm-PCR of CDR3 regions yielded the TCR beta libraries. TCRdb re-called the multiplex PCR reads through MiXCR, storing one row per CDR3 protein. The sample records over 350,000 distinct CDR3 sequences, around 15% being singletons. A few counts support this clonotype. The antigen is undetermined. Stated time point: newly diagnosed GD, antithyroid drugs for less than 3 months. The TCR library used RNA extracted from PBMCs. These sequences were also reported in another study, on T cells in Graves' hyperthyroidism and ophthalmopathy.

Sequenced material: peripheral blood mononuclear cells (PBMCs), taken at new diagnosis, from a patient treated with antithyroid drugs. This TCR was recovered from a woman aged 45-59 years with Graves disease.

CDR3 nucleotides: TGTGCCAGCAGTGAACTACTTGGGACAGGGAATGAAAAACTGTTTTTT. It specifies CASSELLGTGNEKLFF. This chain uses TRBV25-1 with TRBJ1-4, with 9 bases identical to TRBD1. V trimming: 2 bases; J trimming: 5 bases; junction bases outside the gene matches: 6. This CDR3 spans 16 amino acids. Per germline, CDR1 MGHDK and CDR2 SYGVNS. The complete variable domain, with remaining parts taken from reference TRBV25-1 and TRBJ1-4, reads EADIYQTPRYLVIGTGKKITLECSQTMGHDKMYWYQQDPGMELHLIHYSYGVNSTEKGDLSSESTVSRIRTEHFPLTLESARPSHTSQYLCASSELLGTGNEKLFFGSGTQLSVL.